The subject of this entry is one T cell receptor (beta chain). This sample was included in a study of blood T cell repertoires in COVID-19. On the study more broadly: The origin of the acute and convalescent COVID-19 samples was the United States, Italy and Spain. PBMCs, B-cell-depleted T cells, or T cells were the source of the cDNA or gDNA that made up the material.

Authors' analysis steps: Amplifying reference gene primers gave estimates of nucleated cell counts. Assay used: immunoSEQ multiplex PCR; TCRdb lists only in-frame clones, some missing. That table is the source of V, J and clone size, and D and trimming were worked out from the DNA. The sample has 55,000 to 70,000 clones; roughly 90% are singletons. Trimming took off 0 bases at V and 5 bases at J, with 15 bases between the two ends. Germline CDR1 reads SGDLS; CDR2 reads YYNGEE. CDR3 length: 15 amino acids. The TCR was taken from a woman in her forties or fifties with active or convalescent COVID-19. Sequenced: peripheral blood. The rearrangement links TRBV9 to TRBJ2-7; possibly TRBD2 for D (6 bases). The CDR3 sequence is CASSVDPGARDEQYF. CDR3 DNA: TGTGCCAGCAGCGTAGACCCGGGAGCCAGGGACGAGCAGTACTTC.